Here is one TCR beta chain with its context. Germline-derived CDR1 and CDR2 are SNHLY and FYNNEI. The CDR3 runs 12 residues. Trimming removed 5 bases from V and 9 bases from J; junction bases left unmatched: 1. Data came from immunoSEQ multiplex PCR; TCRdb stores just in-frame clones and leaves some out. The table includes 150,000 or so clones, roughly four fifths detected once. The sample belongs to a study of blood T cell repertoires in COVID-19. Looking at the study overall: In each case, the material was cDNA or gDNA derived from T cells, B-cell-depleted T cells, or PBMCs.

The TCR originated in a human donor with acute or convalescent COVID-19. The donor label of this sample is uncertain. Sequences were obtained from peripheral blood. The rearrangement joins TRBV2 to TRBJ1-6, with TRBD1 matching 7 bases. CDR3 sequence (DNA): TGTGCCAGCAGTCACAGGGGTTCACCCCTCCACTTT. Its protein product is CASSHRGSPLHF.